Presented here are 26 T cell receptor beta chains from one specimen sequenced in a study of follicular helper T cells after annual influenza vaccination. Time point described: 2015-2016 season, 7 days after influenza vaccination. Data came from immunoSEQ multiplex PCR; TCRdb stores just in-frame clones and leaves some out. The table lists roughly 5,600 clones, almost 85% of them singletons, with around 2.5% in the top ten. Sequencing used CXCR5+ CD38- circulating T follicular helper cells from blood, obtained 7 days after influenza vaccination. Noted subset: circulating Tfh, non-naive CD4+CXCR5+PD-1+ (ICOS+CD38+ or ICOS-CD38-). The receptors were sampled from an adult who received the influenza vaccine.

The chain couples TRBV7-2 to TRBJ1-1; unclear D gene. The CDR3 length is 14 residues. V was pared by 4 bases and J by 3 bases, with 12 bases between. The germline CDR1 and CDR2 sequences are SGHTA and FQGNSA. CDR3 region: CASSYKVRDTEAFF. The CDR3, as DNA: TGTGCCAGCAGCTACAAAGTTCGGGACACTGAAGCTTTCTTT.

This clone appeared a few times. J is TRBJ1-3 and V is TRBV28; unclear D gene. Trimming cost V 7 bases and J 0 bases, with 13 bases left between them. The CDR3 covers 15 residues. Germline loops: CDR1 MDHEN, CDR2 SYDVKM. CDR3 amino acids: CASTAAPVSGNTIYF. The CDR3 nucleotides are TGTGCCAGCACAGCAGCCCCTGTCTCTGGAAACACCATATATTTT. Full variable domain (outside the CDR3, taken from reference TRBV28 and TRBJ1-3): DVKVTQSSRYLVKRTGEKVFLECVQDMDHENMFWYRQDPGLGLRLIYFSYDVKMKEKGDIPEGYSVSREKKERFSLILESASTNQTSMYLCASTAAPVSGNTIYFGEGSWLTVV.

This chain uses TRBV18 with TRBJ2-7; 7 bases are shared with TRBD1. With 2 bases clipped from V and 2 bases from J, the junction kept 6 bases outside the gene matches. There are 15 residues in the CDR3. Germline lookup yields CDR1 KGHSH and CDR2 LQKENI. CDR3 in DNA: TGTGCCAGCTCACCAACCGGGACAGCCACCTACGAGCAGTACTTC. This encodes CASSPTGTATYEQYF. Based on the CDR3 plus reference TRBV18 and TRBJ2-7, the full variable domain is NAGVMQNPRHLVRRRGQEARLRCSPMKGHSHVYWYRQLPEEGLKFMVYLQKENIIDESGMPKERFSAEFPKEGPSILRIQQVVRGDSAAYFCASSPTGTATYEQYFGPGTRLTVT.

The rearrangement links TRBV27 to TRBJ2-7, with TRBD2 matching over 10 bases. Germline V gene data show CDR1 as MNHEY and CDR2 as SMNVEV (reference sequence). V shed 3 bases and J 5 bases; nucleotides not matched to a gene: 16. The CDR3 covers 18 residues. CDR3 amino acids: CASSLREGLAGAQNEQYF. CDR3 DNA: TGTGCCAGCAGTTTGAGGGAGGGGCTAGCGGGAGCTCAGAACGAGCAGTACTTC.

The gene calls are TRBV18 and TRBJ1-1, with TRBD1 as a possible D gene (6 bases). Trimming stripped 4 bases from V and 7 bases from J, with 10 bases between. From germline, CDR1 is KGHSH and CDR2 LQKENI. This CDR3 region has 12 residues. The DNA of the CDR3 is TGTGCCAGCTCACAAGACAGGAGTGAAGCTTTCTTT. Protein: CASSQDRSEAFF. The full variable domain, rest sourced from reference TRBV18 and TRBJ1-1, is NAGVMQNPRHLVRRRGQEARLRCSPMKGHSHVYWYRQLPEEGLKFMVYLQKENIIDESGMPKERFSAEFPKEGPSILRIQQVVRGDSAAYFCASSQDRSEAFFGQGTRLTVV.

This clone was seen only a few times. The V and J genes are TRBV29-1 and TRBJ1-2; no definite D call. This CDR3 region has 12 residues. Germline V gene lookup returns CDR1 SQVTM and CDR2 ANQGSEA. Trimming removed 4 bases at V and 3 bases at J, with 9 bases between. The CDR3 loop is CSVGREDYGYTF. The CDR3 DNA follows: TGCAGCGTTGGGAGGGAGGACTATGGCTACACCTTC.

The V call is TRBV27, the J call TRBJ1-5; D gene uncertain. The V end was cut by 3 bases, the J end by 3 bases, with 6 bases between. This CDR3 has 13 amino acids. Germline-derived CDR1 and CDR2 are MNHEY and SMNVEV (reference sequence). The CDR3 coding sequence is TGTGCCAGCAGTTTGAACAACAATCAGCCCCAGCATTTT. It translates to CASSLNNNQPQHF.

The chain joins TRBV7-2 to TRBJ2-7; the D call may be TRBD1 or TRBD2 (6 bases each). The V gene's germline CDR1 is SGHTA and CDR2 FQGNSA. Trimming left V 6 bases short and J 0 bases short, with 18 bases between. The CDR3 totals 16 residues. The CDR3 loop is CASSVDGGQSSYEQYF. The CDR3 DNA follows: TGTGCCAGCAGTGTGGATGGGGGGCAGAGCTCCTACGAGCAGTACTTC.

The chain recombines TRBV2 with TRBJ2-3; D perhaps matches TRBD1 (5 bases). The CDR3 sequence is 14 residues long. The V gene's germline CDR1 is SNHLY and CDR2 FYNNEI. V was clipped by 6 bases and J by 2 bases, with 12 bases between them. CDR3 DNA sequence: TGTGCCAGCAGAGCAGGGCAGATCACAGATACGCAGTATTTT. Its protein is CASRAGQITDTQYF. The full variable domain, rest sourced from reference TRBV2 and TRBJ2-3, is EPEVTQTPSHQVTQMGQEVILRCVPISNHLYFYWYRQILGQKVEFLVSFYNNEISEKSEIFDDQFSVERPDGSNFTLKIRSTKLEDSAMYFCASRAGQITDTQYFGPGTRLTVL.

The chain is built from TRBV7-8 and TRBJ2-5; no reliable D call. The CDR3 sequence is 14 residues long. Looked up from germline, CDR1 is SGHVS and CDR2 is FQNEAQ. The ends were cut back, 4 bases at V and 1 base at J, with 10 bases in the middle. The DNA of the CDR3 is TGTGCCAGCAGCTACCCCCCGGGCCAAGAGACCCAGTACTTC. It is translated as CASSYPPGQETQYF. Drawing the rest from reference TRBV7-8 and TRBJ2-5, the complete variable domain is GAGVSQSPRYKVAKRGQDVALRCDPISGHVSLFWYQQALGQGPEFLTYFQNEAQLDKSGLPSDRFFAERPEGSVSTLKIQRTQQEDSAVYLCASSYPPGQETQYFGPGTRLLVL.

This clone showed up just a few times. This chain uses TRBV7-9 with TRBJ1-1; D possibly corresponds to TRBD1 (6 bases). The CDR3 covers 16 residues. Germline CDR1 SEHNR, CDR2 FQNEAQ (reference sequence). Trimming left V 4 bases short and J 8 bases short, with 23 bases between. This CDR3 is CASSYRLYSGTQEAFF. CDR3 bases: TGTGCCAGCAGCTACCGACTGTATTCCGGGACACAAGAAGCTTTCTTT.

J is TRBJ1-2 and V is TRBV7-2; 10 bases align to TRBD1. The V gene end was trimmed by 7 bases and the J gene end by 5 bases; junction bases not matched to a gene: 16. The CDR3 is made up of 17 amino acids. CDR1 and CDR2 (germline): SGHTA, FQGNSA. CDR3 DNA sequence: TGTGCCAGCACCTCGGGGACAGGGGCAGGGGGGAGATATGGCTACACCTTC. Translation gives CASTSGTGAGGRYGYTF.

The CDR3 DNA reads as TGTGCCAGCAGTGTCAAGCGGGAGTGGAGGTACGAGCAGTACTTC. Its translation: CASSVKREWRYEQYF. The V gene is TRBV28, the J gene TRBJ2-7; 8 positions match TRBD2. V lost 5 bases, J lost 4 bases, and 10 bases stayed unmatched. Germline V gives CDR1 MDHEN, CDR2 SYDVKM. This CDR3 comprises 15 residues.

This chain's CDR3 is CASSLTSGGAWTQYF. The DNA of the CDR3 is TGTGCCAGCAGCTTGACTAGCGGGGGGGCGTGGACCCAGTACTTC. The gene calls are TRBV11-2 and TRBJ2-5; 14 bases match TRBD2. Looked up from germline, CDR1 is SGHAT and CDR2 is FQNNGV. CDR3 length: 15 amino acids. V shed 3 bases, J shed 7 bases, and the junction held 4 bases outside the gene matches.

CDR3 sequence reads: CASSLRQAPTGANVLTF. The DNA for the CDR3 is TGTGCCAGCAGTTTACGACAGGCCCCCACTGGGGCCAACGTCCTGACTTTC. V and J are TRBV27 and TRBJ2-6; the D gene is possibly TRBD1 (6 bases). From germline, CDR1 is MNHEY and CDR2 SMNVEV (reference sequence). This CDR3 region has 17 residues. Trimming shortened V by 2 bases and J by 2 bases, and 13 bases separated the two germline ends.

The CDR3 nucleotides read TGTGCCAGCAGCCGCCCCGGGACAGTTTACGAGCAGTACTTC. Amino acid sequence: CASSRPGTVYEQYF. The genes are TRBV11-2 and TRBJ2-7, with 7 nucleotides matching TRBD1. CDR3 length equals 14 residues. J was trimmed by 4 bases and V by 5 bases; bases with no gene match: 8. CDR1 and CDR2 from the germline V gene are SGHAT and FQNNGV.

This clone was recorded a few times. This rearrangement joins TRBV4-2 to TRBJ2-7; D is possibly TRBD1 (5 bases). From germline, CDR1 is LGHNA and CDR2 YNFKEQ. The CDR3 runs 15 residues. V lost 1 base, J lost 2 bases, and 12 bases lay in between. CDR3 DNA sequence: TGTGCCAGCAGCCAAGTGGGGCCTAGTCCCTACGAGCAGTACTTC. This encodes CASSQVGPSPYEQYF.

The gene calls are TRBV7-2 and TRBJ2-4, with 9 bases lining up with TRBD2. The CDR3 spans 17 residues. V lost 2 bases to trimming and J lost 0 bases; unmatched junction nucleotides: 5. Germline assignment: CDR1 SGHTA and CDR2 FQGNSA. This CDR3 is CASSLTGGRVAKNIQYF. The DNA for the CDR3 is TGTGCCAGCAGCTTAACTGGCGGGAGGGTAGCCAAAAACATTCAGTACTTC.

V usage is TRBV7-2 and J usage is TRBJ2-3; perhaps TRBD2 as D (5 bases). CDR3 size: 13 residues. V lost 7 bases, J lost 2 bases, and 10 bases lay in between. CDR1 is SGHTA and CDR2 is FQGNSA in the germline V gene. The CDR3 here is CASTSSYTDTQYF. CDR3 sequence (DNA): TGTGCCAGCACTAGCAGCTACACAGATACGCAGTATTTT. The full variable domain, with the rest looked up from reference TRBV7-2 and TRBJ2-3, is GAGVSQSPSNKVTEKGKDVELRCDPISGHTALYWYRQSLGQGLEFLIYFQGNSAPDKSGLPSDRFSAERTGGSVSTLTIQRTQQEDSAVYLCASTSSYTDTQYFGPGTRLTVL.

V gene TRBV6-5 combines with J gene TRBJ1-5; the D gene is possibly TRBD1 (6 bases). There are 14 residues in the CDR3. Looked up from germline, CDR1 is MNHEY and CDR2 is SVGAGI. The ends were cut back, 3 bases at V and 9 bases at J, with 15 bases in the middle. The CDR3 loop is CASSYTTGSAPQHF. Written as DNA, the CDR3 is TGTGCCAGCAGTTATACGACAGGTTCAGCGCCCCAGCATTTT.

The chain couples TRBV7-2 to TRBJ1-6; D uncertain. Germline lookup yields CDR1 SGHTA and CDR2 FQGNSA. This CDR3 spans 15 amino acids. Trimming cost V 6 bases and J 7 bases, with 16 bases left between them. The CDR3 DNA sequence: TGTGCCAGCAGTTCCCTAACCCCAGCCAATTCACCCCTCCACTTT. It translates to CASSSLTPANSPLHF.

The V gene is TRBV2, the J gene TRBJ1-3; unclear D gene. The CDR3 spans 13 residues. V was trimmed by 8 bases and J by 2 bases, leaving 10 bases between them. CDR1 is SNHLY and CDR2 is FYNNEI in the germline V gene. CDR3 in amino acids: CASVREPGNTIYF. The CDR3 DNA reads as TGTGCCAGCGTCCGGGAGCCTGGAAACACCATATATTTT. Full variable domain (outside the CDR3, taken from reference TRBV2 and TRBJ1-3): EPEVTQTPSHQVTQMGQEVILRCVPISNHLYFYWYRQILGQKVEFLVSFYNNEISEKSEIFDDQFSVERPDGSNFTLKIRSTKLEDSAMYFCASVREPGNTIYFGEGSWLTVV.

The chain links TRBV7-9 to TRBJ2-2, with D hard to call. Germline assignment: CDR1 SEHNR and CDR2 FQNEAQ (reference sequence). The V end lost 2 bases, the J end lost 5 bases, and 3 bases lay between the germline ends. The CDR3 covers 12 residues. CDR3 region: CASSLITGELFF. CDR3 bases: TGTGCCAGCAGCTTAATTACCGGGGAGCTGTTTTTT.

The chain's CDR3 is CATSRDPSQVFGPQHF. The CDR3 region has the DNA TGTGCCACCAGCAGAGACCCTAGCCAGGTATTTGGGCCCCAGCATTTT. J is TRBJ1-5 and V is TRBV15, with unresolved D. CDR1 and CDR2 (germline): LNHNV, YYDKDF (reference sequence). The germline V and J ends were trimmed by 0 bases and 9 bases, with 18 bases remaining between them. This CDR3 is 16 amino acids long.

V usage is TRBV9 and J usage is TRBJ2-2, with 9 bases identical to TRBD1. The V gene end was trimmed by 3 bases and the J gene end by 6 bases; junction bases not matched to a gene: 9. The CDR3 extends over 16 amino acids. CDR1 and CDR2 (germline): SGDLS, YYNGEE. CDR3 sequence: CASSAKWTGEAGELFF. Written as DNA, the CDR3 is TGTGCCAGCAGCGCTAAATGGACAGGGGAGGCCGGGGAGCTGTTTTTT.

The CDR3 reads CASRLGQAGTDTQYF. As DNA, the CDR3 is TGTGCCAGCAGACTGGGACAGGCAGGCACAGATACGCAGTATTTT. The chain recombines TRBV7-6 with TRBJ2-3, with 8 bases matching TRBD1. With V trimmed by 6 bases and J by 1 base, 6 bases remained unmatched. Germline lookup yields CDR1 SGHVS and CDR2 FNYEAQ. The CDR3 contains 15 residues.